Sequencing of this T cell receptor (beta chain) was carried out in a study of CD8 T cells in Susac syndrome (dated by TCRdb to about 2019). For the study in its entirety: Of the Susac syndrome patients who were sequenced, about six had clinically active disease and 8 or 9 were in clinical remission. At the time of blood withdrawal, Susac syndrome patients were either therapy-naive, taking corticosteroids (with some also receiving IVIg), or on IVIg alone. Repertoire sequencing was used to test whether CD8+ T cell activation and differentiation in Susac syndrome was antigen driven.

The full study reports these points: The study acknowledged that relatively few individuals were included in the TCR sequencing and HLA analysis. No clonal expansion was detected in the CD4+ T cell repertoire of Susac syndrome patients.

RNA was extracted with the RNeasy kit and about 0.5 to 1 ug was reverse transcribed using random hexamers. The immunoSEQ multiplex PCR assay, covering 54 Vbeta and 13 Jbeta segments, was used to amplify TCR beta CDR3 regions. Bias from PCR amplification was corrected by using a synthetic template baseline for primer optimization and for computational correction. Under the source paper's analysis protocol: Reads were annotated to V, D and J genes according to IMGT and were analyzed with immunoSEQ Analyzer, with only productive sequences retained. To calculate clonality, Shannon entropy was normalized by log2 of the number of productive unique sequences and then subtracted from one. For each patient and control, public and private clones were evaluated within the 100 most prevalent clones. A clone was defined as Susac-specific if it was absent from the healthy and MS cohorts, from around 960 published viral clones and from other ImmuneACCESS disease sequences. TCRdb ran its own pipeline on the public reads, namely fastp trimming at Q25 and MiXCR clone calling, and kept in-frame beta chains. Each entry is one CDR3 protein sequence, shown with its most common DNA and genes. V and J calls and clone size were set by TCRdb, not the authors. The sample data list roughly 180,000 distinct CDR3 sequences, and about 95% of these were observed just once. Approximately 0.099% of the sample is taken by the ten largest.

The sample holds one count of this clonotype. Which antigen it targets is not known. No much larger clone is present one base from it, and per-base qualities are unavailable. One read represents weak support. Peripheral blood CD8+ and CD4+ T cells from healthy donors, Susac syndrome patients and multiple sclerosis patients were profiled using high-throughput TCR beta sequencing. Recently defined diagnostic criteria for definite or probable disease were met by the Susac syndrome patients. Bulk CD8+ and CD4+ T cells were purified magnetically by negative isolation, whereas CD8+ TEMRA cells were enriched by FACS. Blood was drawn into EDTA tubes, processed within 24 hours, and PBMCs were isolated by density gradient centrifugation. PBMCs intended for TCR sequencing were cryopreserved in liquid nitrogen and thawed later in a water bath at 37 degrees C. The sorted or isolated CD4+, CD8+ and CD8+ TEMRA cells reached a purity of at least 90%.

The CDR3, cysteine through phenylalanine, is 11 amino acids long. The only DNA kept is the CDR3, 33 bases in frame from the first base. The V end gives up 3 bases and the J end 10 bases, leaving 6 bases in the junction not matched to a gene. Sequences SQVTM (CDR1) and ANQGSEA (CDR2) are obtained from the germline V gene. Recombination connected TRBV29-1 to TRBJ2-7, with 7 central nucleotides matching TRBD1. Sequenced sample: CD4+ T cells from PBMCs. The receptor was derived from a human donor with Susac syndrome. The CDR3 region has the sequence CSVEVRGFQYF. At the DNA level, the sequence is TGCAGCGTTGAGGTCAGGGGGTTTCAGTACTTC.